Following are 7 T cell receptor beta chains from one sample sequenced in a study of T-cell memory formation after mild COVID-19. TCRdb ran MiXCR on the 5' RACE reads and lists one entry per CDR3 protein. The sample contains about 430,000 distinct CDR3 sequences, about a sixth of which appear only once. Sample: PBMCs or a T cell subset sorted from them (not recorded which). These receptors all stem from a man aged 18 to 35 who had mild COVID-19 (a few samples of this study predate the infection). Cell type and time point are not known.

This chain joins TRBV28 and TRBJ2-7; possible D gene TRBD2, 6 bases. The length of the CDR3 is 14 residues. Germline CDR1 reads MDHEN; CDR2 reads SYDVKM. V was clipped by 3 bases and J by 2 bases, with 11 bases between them. The CDR3 DNA sequence: TGTGCCAGCAGTTTTGGAGGGACGACCTACGAGCAGTACGTC. Translating it yields CASSFGGTTYEQYV.

This clonotype was detected only a few times. The chain combines TRBV29-1 with TRBJ2-1, with a tentative D call TRBD1 (6 bases). This CDR3 contains 12 residues. Per the germline V gene, CDR1 is SQVTM and CDR2 is ANQGSEA. Trimming removed 7 bases at V and 8 bases at J, with 15 bases between. The CDR3 bases are TGCAGCGCCCAACGGGACACCCATGAGCAGTTCTTC. As protein: CSAQRDTHEQFF.

This clonotype was detected ten times or more. This chain joins TRBV12-3 or TRBV12-4 and TRBJ1-5, with TRBD1 as a possible D gene (6 bases). This CDR3 region has 13 residues. Trimming took 6 bases from V and 4 from J, leaving 10 bases between them. This CDR3 is CASRDTGNQPQHF. The CDR3 DNA is TGTGCCAGCAGAGACACAGGGAATCAGCCCCAGCATTTT.

This clonotype was counted at least ten times. V is TRBV5-1 and J is TRBJ2-3; 9 bases are a match to TRBD2. Germline CDR1 is SGHRS and CDR2 is YFSETQ. This CDR3 has 16 residues. The J segment lost 0 bases and the V segment lost 3 bases, leaving 5 bases of the junction unmatched. This CDR3 is CASSSSGGSSTDTQYF. The CDR3 nucleotides are TGCGCCAGCAGCTCCAGCGGGGGGAGTAGCACAGATACGCAGTATTTT.

This clonotype was seen many times. This chain links TRBV7-9 with TRBJ2-6; D is perhaps TRBD1 or TRBD2 (5 bases each). Germline CDR1 SEHNR, CDR2 FQNEAQ (reference sequence). V was shortened by 5 bases and J by 1 base, with 18 bases between the two germline ends. CDR3 length: 18 amino acids. Written as DNA, the CDR3 is TGTGCCAGCAGCCCGTGGGACGGAAGCTTTTCTGGGGCCAACGTCCTGACTTTC. Its protein product is CASSPWDGSFSGANVLTF.

The rearrangement links TRBV28 to TRBJ1-3; possible D gene TRBD1, 6 bases. Germline CDR1 is MDHEN and CDR2 is SYDVKM. The CDR3 runs 16 residues. V was shortened by 5 bases and J by 4 bases, with 18 bases between the two germline ends. DNA of the CDR3: TGTGCCAGCAGTCACCAAGACAGGCCCGCGGGAAACACCATATATTTT. This encodes CASSHQDRPAGNTIYF.

The V gene is TRBV24-1, the J gene TRBJ2-1; TRBD1 matches at 7 bases. Germline V CDR1 and CDR2: KGHDR, SFDVKD. Unmatched junction bases numbered 10, after V lost 4 bases and J lost 5 bases. This CDR3 spans 16 amino acids. CDR3 in DNA: TGTGCCACCAGTGAGCGGAAGACAGGGAATAACAATGAGCAGTTCTTC. Protein sequence: CATSERKTGNNNEQFF.